Shown below are 3 T cell receptor beta chains from a single sample sequenced in a study of early T cells in non-severe SARS-CoV-2 infection. In TCRdb, the 5' RACE reads were re-called with MiXCR into one record per CDR3 protein. The sample records about 30,000 distinct CDR3 sequences, 3.9% being singletons. The material sequenced was whole blood. The receptors originated from an adult who was a healthcare worker with PCR-confirmed SARS-CoV-2 infection or an uninfected control (not recorded which).

This clonotype has only a few counts. The V gene is TRBV28, the J gene TRBJ1-2, with D unclear. Germline V gives CDR1 MDHEN, CDR2 SYDVKM. V was clipped by 7 bases and J by 8 bases, with 17 bases between them. The CDR3 length is 13 residues. The CDR3 sequence is CASTSRPGRGYTF. The CDR3 DNA reads TGTGCCAGCACCTCAAGACCCGGGAGAGGCTACACCTTC.

This clonotype has ten or more counts. The gene calls are TRBV2 and TRBJ2-2; 7 bases agree with TRBD1. The CDR3 consists of 16 residues. Germline CDR1 SNHLY, CDR2 FYNNEI. The trim removed 7 bases at V and 0 bases at J, leaving 8 bases unmatched. As DNA, the CDR3 is TGTGCCAGCAACGGCGGCAGGGGGTCGAACACCGGGGAGCTGTTTTTT. Protein product: CASNGGRGSNTGELFF.

This clonotype was seen more than once but under ten times. The chain combines TRBV5-1 with TRBJ2-3, with D tentatively TRBD1 or TRBD2 (5 bases each). Trimming cost V 4 bases and J 0 bases, with 15 bases left between them. The CDR3 extends over 16 amino acids. Germline V gives CDR1 SGHRS, CDR2 YFSETQ. CDR3 bases: TGCGCCAGCAGCCAAACCGGGACCACAAGCACAGATACGCAGTATTTT. Residues: CASSQTGTTSTDTQYF.